This T cell receptor beta chain is from a study of T cells in women clearing cervical HPV infection. Assay used: immunoSEQ multiplex PCR; TCRdb lists only in-frame clones, some missing. There are roughly 15,000 clones in the sample, with around 21% held by the top ten. Remarks on this clone: Coverage ceases 3 residues before the CDR3 finishes, and the germline J gene fills in the end.

The CDR3 has 15 residues. Germline-derived CDR1 and CDR2 are GTSNPN and SVGIG (reference sequence). V lost 0 bases to trimming and J lost 4 bases; unmatched junction nucleotides: 6. The source is a woman between 18 and 70 years old with a cervical HPV16 infection that either progressed to CIN3+ or cleared (not recorded which). The chain links TRBV30 to TRBJ2-5; 9 bases agree with TRBD2. Sequenced: blood buffy coat. CDR3 DNA (partial): TGTGCCTGGAGTGTACTAGCGGGTAGGGGAGAGACC. Translated: CAWSVLAGRGET. The complete CDR3 protein is CAWSVLAGRGETQYF.